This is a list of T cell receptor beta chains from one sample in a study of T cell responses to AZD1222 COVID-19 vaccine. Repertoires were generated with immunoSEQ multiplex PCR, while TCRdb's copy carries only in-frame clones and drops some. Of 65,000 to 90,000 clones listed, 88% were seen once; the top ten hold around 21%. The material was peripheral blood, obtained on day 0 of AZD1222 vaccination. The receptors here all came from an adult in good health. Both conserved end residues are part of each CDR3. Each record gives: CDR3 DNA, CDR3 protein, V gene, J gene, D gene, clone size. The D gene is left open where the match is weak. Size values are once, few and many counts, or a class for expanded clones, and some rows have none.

CDR3 DNA: TGCGCCAGCAGCCCAACTCCCGGGACAGGGGCCGGCTACACCTTC; CDR3 protein: CASSPTPGTGAGYTF; V gene: TRBV4-3; J gene: TRBJ1-2; D gene: TRBD1; clone size: NA
CDR3 DNA: TGTGCCAGCAGTTCCCCACGACAGCTCCTGAACACTGAAGCTTTCTTT; CDR3 protein: CASSSPRQLLNTEAFF; V gene: TRBV28; J gene: TRBJ1-1; D gene: NA; clone size: NA
CDR3 DNA: TGTGCCAGCAGCTTAGCTGAGGACAGGGCCGGGGGCGAGCAGTACTTC; CDR3 protein: CASSLAEDRAGGEQYF; V gene: TRBV7-6; J gene: TRBJ2-7; D gene: TRBD1; clone size: NA
CDR3 DNA: TGTGCCAGCAGTTACATAGGGGAAAGGACAGATACGCAGTATTTT; CDR3 protein: CASSYIGERTDTQYF; V gene: TRBV6-5; J gene: TRBJ2-3; D gene: NA; clone size: NA
CDR3 DNA: TGTGCCAGCAGCTTAGTTGATGGGAGCGAGCAGTACTTC; CDR3 protein: CASSLVDGSEQYF; V gene: TRBV11-3; J gene: TRBJ2-7; D gene: NA; clone size: NA
CDR3 DNA: TGTGCCAGCAGCGAGGATACAGGGGGAATTAATCAGCCCCAGCATTTT; CDR3 protein: CASSEDTGGINQPQHF; V gene: TRBV28; J gene: TRBJ1-5; D gene: TRBD1; clone size: NA
CDR3 DNA: TGTGCCAGCAGTCCGGACAGGGGGCAGGTTACTGAAGCTTTCTTT; CDR3 protein: CASSPDRGQVTEAFF; V gene: TRBV28; J gene: TRBJ1-1; D gene: TRBD1; clone size: NA
CDR3 DNA: TGCGCCAGCAGCCTCGGACAGGGTAGGACTGAAGCTTTCTTT; CDR3 protein: CASSLGQGRTEAFF; V gene: TRBV5-1; J gene: TRBJ1-1; D gene: TRBD1; clone size: NA
CDR3 DNA: TGCGCCAGCAGCAGGGTGGGGTCCGCAGATACGCAGTATTTT; CDR3 protein: CASSRVGSADTQYF; V gene: TRBV4-1; J gene: TRBJ2-3; D gene: NA; clone size: NA
CDR3 DNA: TGTGCCAGCAGCTTATCAGGTTCACCCCTCCACTTT; CDR3 protein: CASSLSGSPLHF; V gene: TRBV7-8; J gene: TRBJ1-6; D gene: NA; clone size: NA
CDR3 DNA: TGTGCCAGCAGTCAAGCCGGACTGGGGAACAATGAGCAGTTCTTC; CDR3 protein: CASSQAGLGNNEQFF; V gene: TRBV25-1; J gene: TRBJ2-1; D gene: NA; clone size: NA
CDR3 DNA: TGCGCCAGCAGCTTCACAGGGCTGGGCGGGGAGCTGTTTTTT; CDR3 protein: CASSFTGLGGELFF; V gene: TRBV5-1; J gene: TRBJ2-2; D gene: NA; clone size: NA
CDR3 DNA: TGTGCCAGCAGTCCTTCTAACTATGGCTACACCTTC; CDR3 protein: CASSPSNYGYTF; V gene: TRBV28; J gene: TRBJ1-2; D gene: NA; clone size: NA
CDR3 DNA: TGCGCCAGCAGCCAAAGGGCCGACACTGCAGATACGCAGTATTTT; CDR3 protein: CASSQRADTADTQYF; V gene: TRBV4-1; J gene: TRBJ2-3; D gene: NA; clone size: NA
CDR3 DNA: TGTGCCAGCAGCCAAGAAGTTTACTTGGGGGGGCCTCAAGAGACCCAGTACTTC; CDR3 protein: CASSQEVYLGGPQETQYF; V gene: TRBV4-2; J gene: TRBJ2-5; D gene: NA; clone size: once
CDR3 DNA: TGTGCCAGCAGCCTCCGAGGGGGCTATAATTCACCCCTCCACTTT; CDR3 protein: CASSLRGGYNSPLHF; V gene: TRBV11-2; J gene: TRBJ1-6; D gene: NA; clone size: NA
CDR3 DNA: TGTGCCAGCAGTTCTGTCACATTCCGTTCACCCCTCCACTTT; CDR3 protein: CASSSVTFRSPLHF; V gene: TRBV28; J gene: TRBJ1-6; D gene: NA; clone size: NA
CDR3 DNA: TGTGCCAGCACCCCTTCCCAGGGCCGGGCCGGGGAGCTGTTTTTT; CDR3 protein: CASTPSQGRAGELFF; V gene: TRBV7-2; J gene: TRBJ2-2; D gene: NA; clone size: NA
CDR3 DNA: TGTGCCAGCAGTTTATTTGGGGCTGATGGAAACACCATATATTTT; CDR3 protein: CASSLFGADGNTIYF; V gene: TRBV28; J gene: TRBJ1-3; D gene: NA; clone size: NA
CDR3 DNA: TGTGCCAGCCTAGGGACACTTGAAGCTTTCTTT; CDR3 protein: CASLGTLEAFF; V gene: TRBV2; J gene: TRBJ1-1; D gene: NA; clone size: NA
CDR3 DNA: TGTGCCAGCAGCTTGGCCCCGGGACGGGGCTCTGGAAACACCATATATTTT; CDR3 protein: CASSLAPGRGSGNTIYF; V gene: TRBV5-4; J gene: TRBJ1-3; D gene: NA; clone size: NA
CDR3 DNA: TGTGCCAGCACCTCTTTAGCTTTTAACTATGGCTACACCTTC; CDR3 protein: CASTSLAFNYGYTF; V gene: TRBV7-9; J gene: TRBJ1-2; D gene: NA; clone size: NA
CDR3 DNA: TGTGCCAGCAGCGTAGCTCTTGGCAGCTACGAGCAGTACTTC; CDR3 protein: CASSVALGSYEQYF; V gene: TRBV9; J gene: TRBJ2-7; D gene: NA; clone size: NA
CDR3 DNA: TGCGCCAGCAGCTTAAGCGGGGGACCCACAGATACGCAGTATTTT; CDR3 protein: CASSLSGGPTDTQYF; V gene: TRBV5-1; J gene: TRBJ2-3; D gene: TRBD2; clone size: NA
CDR3 DNA: TGTGCCACCAGTGATTACTTGGGACTAGCGGGAGACAATGAGCAGTTCTTC; CDR3 protein: CATSDYLGLAGDNEQFF; V gene: TRBV24-1; J gene: TRBJ2-1; D gene: TRBD2; clone size: once
CDR3 DNA: TGTGCCAGCAGTGAAAATGGTATGGCGGGGGAAAAACTGTTTTTT; CDR3 protein: CASSENGMAGEKLFF; V gene: TRBV2; J gene: TRBJ1-4; D gene: NA; clone size: NA
CDR3 DNA: TGCGCCAGCAGGGGGGACCCGGGTGGTTACGAGCAGTACTTC; CDR3 protein: CASRGDPGGYEQYF; V gene: TRBV5-1; J gene: TRBJ2-7; D gene: NA; clone size: NA
CDR3 DNA: TGTGCCAGCAGCTTGGATACGACAGGTCCTTATCCCCCCCCCTACGAGCAGTACTTC; CDR3 protein: CASSLDTTGPYPPPYEQYF; V gene: TRBV5-6; J gene: TRBJ2-7; D gene: NA; clone size: NA
CDR3 DNA: TGCGCCAGCAGCTTGGATGCGACAGGGACTTGGTACGAGCAGTACTTC; CDR3 protein: CASSLDATGTWYEQYF; V gene: TRBV5-1; J gene: TRBJ2-7; D gene: NA; clone size: few
CDR3 DNA: TGCGCCAGTAGACCCGGACTGACCGACAATGAGCAGTTCTTC; CDR3 protein: CASRPGLTDNEQFF; V gene: TRBV5-1; J gene: TRBJ2-1; D gene: NA; clone size: NA
CDR3 DNA: TGCGCCAGCAGCTCGGGACAGGGGGCCCCAGAGACCCAGTACTTC; CDR3 protein: CASSSGQGAPETQYF; V gene: TRBV5-1; J gene: TRBJ2-5; D gene: TRBD1; clone size: NA
CDR3 DNA: TGTGCCAGCAGCCAAGGGAGGACCGCGAACACCGGGGAGCTGTTTTTT; CDR3 protein: CASSQGRTANTGELFF; V gene: TRBV3-1/TRBV3-2; J gene: TRBJ2-2; D gene: NA; clone size: NA
CDR3 DNA: TGTGCCACCAGCAGAGAAATCCGCCGGGGGGCTGAGACCCAGTACTTC; CDR3 protein: CATSREIRRGAETQYF; V gene: TRBV15; J gene: TRBJ2-5; D gene: NA; clone size: NA
CDR3 DNA: TGTGCTAGTGGTCCGGGACAGCTCACAGATACGCAGTATTTT; CDR3 protein: CASGPGQLTDTQYF; V gene: TRBV12-5; J gene: TRBJ2-3; D gene: TRBD1; clone size: NA
CDR3 DNA: TGTGCCAGCAGCCCAAGTGTGGGGGGGCTTGGGAATGAGCAGTTCTTC; CDR3 protein: CASSPSVGGLGNEQFF; V gene: TRBV7-6; J gene: TRBJ2-1; D gene: NA; clone size: NA
CDR3 DNA: TGTGCCAGCAGCTTTTGGACAGGGGAGACCGGGGAGCTGTTTTTT; CDR3 protein: CASSFWTGETGELFF; V gene: TRBV7-9; J gene: TRBJ2-2; D gene: TRBD1; clone size: NA
CDR3 DNA: TGTGCCAGTAGTACAACCTTGGGGACACCCCGGGCCTATGAGCAGTTCTTC; CDR3 protein: CASSTTLGTPRAYEQFF; V gene: TRBV19; J gene: TRBJ2-1; D gene: NA; clone size: NA
CDR3 DNA: TGTGCCAGCAGCGAAGGGGGGGAGTTCTTC; CDR3 protein: CASSEGGEFF; V gene: TRBV7-9; J gene: TRBJ2-1; D gene: NA; clone size: NA
CDR3 DNA: TGCGCCAGCAGTGAGGGGACTAGCGGGAGATACGAGCAGTACTTC; CDR3 protein: CASSEGTSGRYEQYF; V gene: TRBV10-1; J gene: TRBJ2-7; D gene: TRBD2; clone size: NA
CDR3 DNA: TGTGCCTGGAGTCCCGGGACAGGGGTCACTGAAGCTTTCTTT; CDR3 protein: CAWSPGTGVTEAFF; V gene: TRBV30; J gene: TRBJ1-1; D gene: TRBD1; clone size: NA
CDR3 DNA: TGTGCCAGCAGCTTCAAAGGGGACAATGAGCAGTTCTTC; CDR3 protein: CASSFKGDNEQFF; V gene: TRBV12-3/TRBV12-4; J gene: TRBJ2-1; D gene: NA; clone size: NA
CDR3 DNA: TGTGCCAGCAGTCAGGGGGGGACCAATTCACCCCTCCACTTT; CDR3 protein: CASSQGGTNSPLHF; V gene: TRBV11-2; J gene: TRBJ1-6; D gene: TRBD1; clone size: once
CDR3 DNA: TGTGCCTGGGAGAAGGATGCGGCTGGAAACACCATATATTTT; CDR3 protein: CAWEKDAAGNTIYF; V gene: TRBV30; J gene: TRBJ1-3; D gene: NA; clone size: few
CDR3 DNA: TGCGCCAGCAGCTTGCGCCCGTTGGCAGGGGGTCCCACCACTGAAGCTTTCTTT; CDR3 protein: CASSLRPLAGGPTTEAFF; V gene: TRBV5-1; J gene: TRBJ1-1; D gene: TRBD1; clone size: NA
CDR3 DNA: TGCGCCAGCAGCCAAGCAGAGTCTGGGGCCAACGTCCTGACTTTC; CDR3 protein: CASSQAESGANVLTF; V gene: TRBV4-1; J gene: TRBJ2-6; D gene: NA; clone size: NA